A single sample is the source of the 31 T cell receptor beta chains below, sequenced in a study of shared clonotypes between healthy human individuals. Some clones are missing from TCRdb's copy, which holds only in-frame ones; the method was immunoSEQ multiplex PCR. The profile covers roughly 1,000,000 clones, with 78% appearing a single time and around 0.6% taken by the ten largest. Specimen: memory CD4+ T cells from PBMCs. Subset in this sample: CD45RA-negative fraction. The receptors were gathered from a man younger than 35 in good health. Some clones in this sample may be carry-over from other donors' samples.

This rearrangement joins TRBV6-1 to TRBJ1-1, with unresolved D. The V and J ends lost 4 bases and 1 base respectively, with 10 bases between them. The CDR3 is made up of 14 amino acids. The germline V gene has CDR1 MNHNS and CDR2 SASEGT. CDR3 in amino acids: CASSVGSGNTEAFF. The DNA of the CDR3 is TGTGCCAGCAGTGTGGGATCAGGGAACACTGAAGCTTTCTTT.

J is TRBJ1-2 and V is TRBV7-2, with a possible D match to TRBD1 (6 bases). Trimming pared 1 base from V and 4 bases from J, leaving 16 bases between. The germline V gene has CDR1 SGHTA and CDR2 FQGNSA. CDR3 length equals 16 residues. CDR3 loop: CASSLEGVSGPYGYTF. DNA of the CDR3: TGTGCCAGCAGCTTAGAGGGGGTATCGGGGCCCTATGGCTACACCTTC.

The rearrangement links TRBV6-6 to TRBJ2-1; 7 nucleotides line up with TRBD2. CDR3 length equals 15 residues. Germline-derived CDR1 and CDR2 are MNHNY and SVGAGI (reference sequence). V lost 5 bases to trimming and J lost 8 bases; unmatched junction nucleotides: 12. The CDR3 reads CASSPRLAGFHEQFF. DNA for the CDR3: TGTGCCAGCAGTCCGCGACTAGCAGGGTTTCATGAGCAGTTCTTC.

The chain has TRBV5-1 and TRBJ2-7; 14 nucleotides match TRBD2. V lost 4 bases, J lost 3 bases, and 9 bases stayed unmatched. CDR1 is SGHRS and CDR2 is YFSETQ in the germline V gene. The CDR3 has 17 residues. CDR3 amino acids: CASSRGTSGSQSYEQYF. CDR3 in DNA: TGCGCCAGCAGCCGTGGGACTAGCGGGAGTCAAAGCTACGAGCAGTACTTC.

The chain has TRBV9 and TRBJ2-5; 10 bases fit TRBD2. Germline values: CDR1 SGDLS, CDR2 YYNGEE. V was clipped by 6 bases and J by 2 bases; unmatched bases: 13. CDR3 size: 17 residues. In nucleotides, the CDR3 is TGTGCCAGCAATCCAGAAGGGCTAGCGGGAGTACAAGAGACCCAGTACTTC. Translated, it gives CASNPEGLAGVQETQYF.

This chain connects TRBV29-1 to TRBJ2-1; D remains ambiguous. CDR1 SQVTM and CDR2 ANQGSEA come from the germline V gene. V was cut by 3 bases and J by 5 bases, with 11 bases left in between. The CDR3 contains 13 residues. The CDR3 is CSVDWYQDNEQFF. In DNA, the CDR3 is TGCAGCGTTGATTGGTACCAAGACAATGAGCAGTTCTTC.

CDR3 sequence: CASSKTSGSKEDTQYF. The CDR3 DNA sequence: TGTGCCAGCAGTAAGACTAGCGGGAGTAAGGAAGATACGCAGTATTTT. The gene calls are TRBV11-1 and TRBJ2-3; TRBD2 agrees at 12 bases. J was trimmed by 5 bases and V by 6 bases; bases with no gene match: 9. The CDR3 totals 16 residues. Germline assignment: CDR1 SGHAT and CDR2 FQDESV (reference sequence).

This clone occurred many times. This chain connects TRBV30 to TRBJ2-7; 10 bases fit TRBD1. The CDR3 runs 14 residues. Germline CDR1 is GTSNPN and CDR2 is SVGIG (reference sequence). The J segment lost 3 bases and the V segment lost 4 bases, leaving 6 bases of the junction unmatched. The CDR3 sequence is CAWKTGTGDYEQYF. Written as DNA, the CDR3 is TGTGCCTGGAAGACCGGGACAGGGGACTACGAGCAGTACTTC.

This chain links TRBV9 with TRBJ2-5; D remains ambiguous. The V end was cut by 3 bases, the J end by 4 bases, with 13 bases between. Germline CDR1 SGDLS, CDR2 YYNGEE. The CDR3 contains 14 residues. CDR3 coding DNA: TGTGCCAGCAGCGAGGGCAGGCCCCGAGAGACCCAGTACTTC. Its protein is CASSEGRPRETQYF.

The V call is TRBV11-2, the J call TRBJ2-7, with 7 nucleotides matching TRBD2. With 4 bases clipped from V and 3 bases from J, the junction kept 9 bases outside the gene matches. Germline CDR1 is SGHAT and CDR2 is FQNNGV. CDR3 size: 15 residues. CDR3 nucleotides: TGTGCCAGCAGCTCGCGGGAGCGGAGGGGCTACGAGCAGTACTTC. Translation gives CASSSRERRGYEQYF.

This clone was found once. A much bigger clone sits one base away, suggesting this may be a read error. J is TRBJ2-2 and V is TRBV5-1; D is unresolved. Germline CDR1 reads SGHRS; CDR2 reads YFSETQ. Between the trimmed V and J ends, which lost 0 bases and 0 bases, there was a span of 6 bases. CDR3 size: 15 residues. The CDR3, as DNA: TGCGCCAGCAGCTTGGCACGGTCGAACACCGGGGAGCTGTTTTTT. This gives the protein CASSLARSNTGELFF.

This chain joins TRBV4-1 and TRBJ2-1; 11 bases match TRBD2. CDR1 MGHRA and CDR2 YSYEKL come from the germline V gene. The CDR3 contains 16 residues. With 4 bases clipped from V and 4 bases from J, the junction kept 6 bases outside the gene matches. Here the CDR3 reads CASSPTASGRYNEQFF. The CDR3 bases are TGCGCCAGCAGCCCGACGGCTAGCGGGAGGTACAATGAGCAGTTCTTC.

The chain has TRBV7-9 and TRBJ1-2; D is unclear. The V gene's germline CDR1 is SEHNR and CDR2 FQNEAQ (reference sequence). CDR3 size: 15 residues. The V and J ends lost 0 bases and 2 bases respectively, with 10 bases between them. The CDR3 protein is CASSLALVGNYGYTF. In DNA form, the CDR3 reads TGTGCCAGCAGCTTAGCGCTAGTAGGAAACTATGGCTACACCTTC. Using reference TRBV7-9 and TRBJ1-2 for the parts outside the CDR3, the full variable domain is DTGVSQNPRHKITKRGQNVTFRCDPISEHNRLYWYRQTLGQGPEFLTYFQNEAQLEKSRLLSDRFSAERPKGSFSTLEIQRTEQGDSAMYLCASSLALVGNYGYTFGSGTRLTVV.

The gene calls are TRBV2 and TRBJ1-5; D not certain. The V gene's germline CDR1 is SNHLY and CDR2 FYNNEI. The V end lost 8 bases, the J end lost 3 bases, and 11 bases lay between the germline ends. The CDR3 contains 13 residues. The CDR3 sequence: CASAWASNQPQHF. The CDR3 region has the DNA TGTGCCAGCGCCTGGGCCTCCAATCAGCCCCAGCATTTT.

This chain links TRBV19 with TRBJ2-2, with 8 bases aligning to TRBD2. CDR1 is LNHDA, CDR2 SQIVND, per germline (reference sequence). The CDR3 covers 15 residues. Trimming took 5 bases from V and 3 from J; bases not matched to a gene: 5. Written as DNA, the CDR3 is TGTGCCAGTAGTTTGAGGCGGGGGGACACCGGGGAGCTGTTTTTT. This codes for CASSLRRGDTGELFF.

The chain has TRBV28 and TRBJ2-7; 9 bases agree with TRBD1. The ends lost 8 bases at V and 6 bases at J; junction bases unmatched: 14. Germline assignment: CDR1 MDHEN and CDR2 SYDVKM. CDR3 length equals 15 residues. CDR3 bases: TGTGCCAGCGCGACTAGGACAGGGGCCCCGCGCGAGCAGTACTTC. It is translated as CASATRTGAPREQYF.

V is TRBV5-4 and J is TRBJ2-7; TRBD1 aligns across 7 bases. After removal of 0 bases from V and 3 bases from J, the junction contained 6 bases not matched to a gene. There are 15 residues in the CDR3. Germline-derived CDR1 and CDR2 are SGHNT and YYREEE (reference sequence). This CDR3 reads CASSLAPRGNYEQYF. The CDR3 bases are TGTGCCAGCAGCTTGGCCCCCAGGGGGAACTACGAGCAGTACTTC.

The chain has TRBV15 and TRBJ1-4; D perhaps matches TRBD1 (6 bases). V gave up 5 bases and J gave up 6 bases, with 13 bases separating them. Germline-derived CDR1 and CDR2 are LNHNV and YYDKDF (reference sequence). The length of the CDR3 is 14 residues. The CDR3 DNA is TGTGCCACCAGCGTAGGGGGGATGGATGAAAAACTGTTTTTT. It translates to CATSVGGMDEKLFF.

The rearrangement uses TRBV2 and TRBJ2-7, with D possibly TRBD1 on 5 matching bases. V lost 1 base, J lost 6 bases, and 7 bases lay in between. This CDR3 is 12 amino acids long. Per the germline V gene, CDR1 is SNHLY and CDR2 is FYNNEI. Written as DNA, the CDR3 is TGTGCCAGCAGTGAAGAGCAGGGCGAGCAGTACTTC. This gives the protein CASSEEQGEQYF.

CDR3 sequence reads: CASSLPLSGQPQYF. The CDR3, as DNA: TGTGCCAGCAGTTTGCCACTCTCGGGACAGCCGCAGTATTTT. The chain employs TRBV28 and TRBJ2-3, with 7 bases matching TRBD1. The CDR3 loop spans 14 amino acids. V shed 3 bases and J 10 bases; nucleotides not matched to a gene: 10. The germline gives CDR1 MDHEN, CDR2 SYDVKM.

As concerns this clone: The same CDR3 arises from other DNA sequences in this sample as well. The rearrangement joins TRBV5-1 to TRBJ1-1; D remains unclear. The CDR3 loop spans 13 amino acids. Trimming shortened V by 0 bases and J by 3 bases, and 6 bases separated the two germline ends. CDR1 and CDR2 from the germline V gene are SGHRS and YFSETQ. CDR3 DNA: TGCGCCAGCAGCTTGGATGGTTACACTGAAGCTTTCTTT. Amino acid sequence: CASSLDGYTEAFF.

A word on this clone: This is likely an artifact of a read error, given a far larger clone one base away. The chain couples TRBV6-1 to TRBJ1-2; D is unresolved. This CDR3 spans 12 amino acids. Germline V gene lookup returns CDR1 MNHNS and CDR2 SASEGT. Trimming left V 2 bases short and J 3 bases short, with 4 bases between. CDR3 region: CASSERDYGYTF. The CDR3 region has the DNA TGTGCCAGCAGTGAACGGGACTATGGCTACACCTTC.

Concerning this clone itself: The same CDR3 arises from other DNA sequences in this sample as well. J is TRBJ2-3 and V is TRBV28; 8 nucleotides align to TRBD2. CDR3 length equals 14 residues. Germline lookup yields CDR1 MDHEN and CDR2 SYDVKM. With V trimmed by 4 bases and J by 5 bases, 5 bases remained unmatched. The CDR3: CASSSSREGDTQYF. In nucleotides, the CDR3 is TGTGCCAGCAGTTCCTCTCGGGAGGGAGATACGCAGTATTTT.

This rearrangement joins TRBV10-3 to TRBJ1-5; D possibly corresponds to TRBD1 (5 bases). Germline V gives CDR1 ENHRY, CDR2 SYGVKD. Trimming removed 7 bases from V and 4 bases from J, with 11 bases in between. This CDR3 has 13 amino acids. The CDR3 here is CAITRDLNQPQHF. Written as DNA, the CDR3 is TGTGCCATCACCCGGGACCTAAATCAGCCCCAGCATTTT.

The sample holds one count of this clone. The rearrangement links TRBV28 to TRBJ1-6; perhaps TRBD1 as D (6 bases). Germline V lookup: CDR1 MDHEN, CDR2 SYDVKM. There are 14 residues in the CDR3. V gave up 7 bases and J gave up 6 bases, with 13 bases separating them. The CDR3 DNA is TGTGCCAGCACCCTAACAGGGTTTAATTCACCCCTCCACTTT. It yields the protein CASTLTGFNSPLHF.

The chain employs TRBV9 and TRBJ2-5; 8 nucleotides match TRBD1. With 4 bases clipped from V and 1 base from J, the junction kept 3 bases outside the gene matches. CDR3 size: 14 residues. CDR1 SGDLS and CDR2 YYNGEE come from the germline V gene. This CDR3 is CASSTGGTQETQYF. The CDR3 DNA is TGTGCCAGCAGCACAGGGGGGACCCAAGAGACCCAGTACTTC.

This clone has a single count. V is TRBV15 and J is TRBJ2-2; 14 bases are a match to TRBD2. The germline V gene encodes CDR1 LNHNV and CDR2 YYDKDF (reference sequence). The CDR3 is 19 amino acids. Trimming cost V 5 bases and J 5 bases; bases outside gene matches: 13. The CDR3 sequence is CATSERPGLAGVETGELFF. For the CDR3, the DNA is TGTGCCACCAGCGAACGCCCGGGACTAGCGGGAGTAGAAACCGGGGAGCTGTTTTTT.

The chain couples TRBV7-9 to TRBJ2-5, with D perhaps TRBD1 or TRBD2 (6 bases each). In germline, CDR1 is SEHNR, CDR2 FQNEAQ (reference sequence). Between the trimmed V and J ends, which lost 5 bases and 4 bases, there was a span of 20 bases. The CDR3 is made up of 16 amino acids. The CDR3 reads CASSQGSGSFPETQYF. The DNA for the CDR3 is TGTGCCAGCAGCCAGGGGAGCGGGTCTTTCCCAGAGACCCAGTACTTC.

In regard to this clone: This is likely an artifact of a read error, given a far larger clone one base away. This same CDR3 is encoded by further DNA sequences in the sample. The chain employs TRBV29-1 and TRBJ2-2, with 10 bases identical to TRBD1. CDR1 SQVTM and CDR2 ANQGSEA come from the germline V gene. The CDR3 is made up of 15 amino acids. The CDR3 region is CSVSPDRGRTGELFF. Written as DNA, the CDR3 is TGCAGCGTTTCGCCCGACAGGGGGCGGACCGGGGAGCTGTTCTTT.

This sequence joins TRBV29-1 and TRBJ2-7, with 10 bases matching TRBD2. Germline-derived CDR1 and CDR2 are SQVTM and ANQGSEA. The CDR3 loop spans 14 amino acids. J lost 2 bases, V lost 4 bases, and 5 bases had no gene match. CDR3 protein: CSVVTLAGPYEQYF. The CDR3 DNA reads TGCAGCGTTGTGACACTAGCGGGACCCTACGAGCAGTACTTC.

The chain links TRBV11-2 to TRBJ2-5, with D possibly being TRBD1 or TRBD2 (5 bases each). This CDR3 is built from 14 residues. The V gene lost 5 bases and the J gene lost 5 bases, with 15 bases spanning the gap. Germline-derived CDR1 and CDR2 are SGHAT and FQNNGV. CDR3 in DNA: TGTGCCAGCAGCGCGGACGGGGCTGGCGAGACCCAGTACTTC. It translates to CASSADGAGETQYF.